Each of the 11 T cell receptor beta chains below was sequenced from the same sample in a study of spatial heterogeneity in lung cancer. Time point of the sample: sample taken at primary tumor resection. Using its own MiXCR run on the 5' RACE reads, TCRdb lists one record per CDR3 protein. This sample has some 9,800 distinct CDR3 sequences, with about 5.7% found just once. No antigen has been assigned to these receptors. General study findings and limits: The number of expanded tumor alpha and beta chains correlated with mutation number.

The sequencing here drew on lung tumor tissue, taken at surgery. The receptors here all came from a male donor with early-stage non-small cell lung cancer.

At least ten counts were recorded for this clonotype. In a library made to pick up alpha chains, this beta chain is a stray read with a size that means little. V usage is TRBV20-1 and J usage is TRBJ2-3; TRBD1 aligns across 7 bases. The germline CDR1 and CDR2 sequences are DFQATT and SNEGSKA (reference sequence). Unmatched junction bases numbered 11, after V lost 5 bases and J lost 0 bases. The CDR3 covers 16 residues. In nucleotides, the CDR3 is TGCAGTGCTGCGCCTTTCGGACAGGCGAGCACAGATACGCAGTATTTT. Translated, it gives CSAAPFGQASTDTQYF.

Ten or more counts support this clonotype. Since it is a stray read in a library aimed at alpha chains, this beta chain has a size that is not meaningful. The chain employs TRBV10-3 and TRBJ2-3; 7 nucleotides match TRBD1. The junction had 3 bases not matched to a gene; V was cut back by 4 bases and J by 2 bases. The CDR3 is 14 residues long. Germline assignment: CDR1 ENHRY and CDR2 SYGVKD. The CDR3 region is CAISGQGDTDTQYF. In DNA, the CDR3 is TGTGCCATCAGTGGGCAGGGGGACACAGATACGCAGTATTTT.

This clonotype was observed at least ten times. Because this beta chain is a stray read in a library intended to capture alpha chains, its abundance should not be given much weight. The rearrangement uses TRBV4-2 and TRBJ2-1; 11 bases agree with TRBD2. Germline V CDR1 and CDR2: LGHNA, YNFKEQ. This CDR3 contains 15 residues. The ends lost 8 bases at V and 5 bases at J; junction bases unmatched: 8. The CDR3 nucleotides are TGTGCCAGCGGGGTAGCGGGGGGGCCGAACAATGAGCAGTTCTTC. Its protein is CASGVAGGPNNEQFF.

The sample holds many counts of this clonotype. The library was prepared for alpha chains; this beta chain is a stray read, so its frequency means little. DNA of the CDR3: TGTGCCAGCAGTGCGGCTTCTTCCTACGCTAGGGCTAGCAATAGTGAGCAGTTCTTC. Encoded protein: CASSAASSYARASNSEQFF. This chain joins TRBV6-1 and TRBJ2-1; D is perhaps TRBD2 (5 bases). This CDR3 spans 19 amino acids. Trimming took off 4 bases at V and 9 bases at J, with 31 bases between the two ends. Germline CDR1 MNHNS, CDR2 SASEGT.

This clonotype was seen many times. A library prepared for alpha chains yielded this beta chain as an off-target read; its size is of little meaning. The chain combines TRBV11-1 with TRBJ2-5, with 8 positions matching TRBD2. Germline loops: CDR1 SGHAT, CDR2 FQDESV (reference sequence). This CDR3 has 14 amino acids. The trim removed 2 bases at V and 5 bases at J, leaving 4 bases unmatched. In DNA, the CDR3 is TGTGCCAGCAGCTTAATGACTAGCGTCGAGACCCAGTACTTC. Its protein product is CASSLMTSVETQYF.

This clonotype was seen ten or more times. This beta chain turned up in a library designed for alpha chains; as an off-target read, its abundance says little. CDR3 sequence: CASSRLQGAEAFF. DNA of the CDR3: TGTGCCAGCAGTAGGCTACAGGGAGCTGAAGCTTTCTTT. The rearrangement joins TRBV6-6 to TRBJ1-1, with TRBD1 as a possible D gene (6 bases). Trimming removed 5 bases from V and 6 bases from J, with 13 bases in between. Germline CDR1 reads MNHNY; CDR2 reads SVGAGI (reference sequence). CDR3 length: 13 amino acids.

This clonotype has at least ten counts. This beta chain turned up in a library designed for alpha chains; as an off-target read, its abundance says little. CDR3 residues: CASLGGEQFF. CDR3 sequence (DNA): TGTGCCAGTCTAGGTGGTGAGCAGTTCTTC. This sequence joins TRBV28 and TRBJ2-1; D ambiguous. The germline V gene has CDR1 MDHEN and CDR2 SYDVKM. V was cut by 9 bases and J by 9 bases, with 9 bases left in between. This CDR3 is 10 amino acids long.

This clonotype counts as medium-sized. This beta chain turned up in a library designed for alpha chains; as an off-target read, its abundance says little. V is TRBV14 and J is TRBJ1-1; D is undetermined. V shed 3 bases and J shed 10 bases, with 9 bases lying between them. The CDR3 extends over 11 amino acids. Germline assignment: CDR1 SGHDN and CDR2 FVKESK. CDR3 sequence (DNA): TGTGCCAGCAGCCATGAGACGATAGCTTTCTTT. Protein: CASSHETIAFF.

This clonotype was found many times. Because the library targeted alpha chains, this beta chain is an off-target read whose size means little. This rearrangement joins TRBV13 to TRBJ1-1; 11 bases line up with TRBD1. V was clipped by 4 bases and J by 0 bases; unmatched bases: 4. The germline V gene encodes CDR1 PRHDT and CDR2 FYEKMQ (reference sequence). The CDR3 runs 16 residues. CDR3 nucleotide sequence: TGTGCCAGCAGCTCCGGGACAGGGGGGTTGAACACTGAAGCTTTCTTT. As protein: CASSSGTGGLNTEAFF. Together with reference TRBV13 and TRBJ1-1, the CDR3 gives the full variable domain: AAGVIQSPRHLIKEKRETATLKCYPIPRHDTVYWYQQGPGQDPQFLISFYEKMQSDKGSIPDRFSAQQFSDYHSELNMSSLELGDSALYFCASSSGTGGLNTEAFFGQGTRLTVV.

By sample share, this clonotype is medium-sized (0.01 to 0.1%). This beta chain is an off-target read within a library intended for alpha chains, so its frequency means little. V gene TRBV6-6 combines with J gene TRBJ2-2; maybe TRBD2 (5 bases). The CDR3 runs 12 residues. Germline V lookup: CDR1 MNHNY, CDR2 SVGAGI (reference sequence). With 8 bases removed from V and 4 bases from J, the gap between germline ends came to 8 bases. The CDR3 is CASWSGTGELFF. CDR3 DNA: TGTGCCAGCTGGAGCGGCACCGGGGAGCTGTTTTTT.

There are many counts of this clonotype. With the library built for alpha chains, this beta chain is off target and its frequency is not meaningful. The chain joins TRBV24-1 to TRBJ1-1, with TRBD1 as a possible D gene (5 bases). V lost 8 bases, J lost 4 bases, and 13 bases lay in between. CDR1 KGHDR and CDR2 SFDVKD come from the germline V gene. The CDR3 covers 13 residues. The CDR3, as DNA: TGTGCCACCACGGATGGTCAGGGCACTGAAGCTTTCTTT. Translated: CATTDGQGTEAFF.